This TCR beta chain was retrieved from a study of T cell repertoires in cytomegalovirus infection. TCRdb used MiXCR to reprocess the reads, holding one entry per CDR3 protein. The sample has hundreds of thousands of distinct CDR3 sequences; 8% to 10% are singletons. This clonotype was detected a few times. Germline CDR1 is MDHEN and CDR2 is SYDVKM. The CDR3 covers 14 residues. J lost 8 bases, V lost 3 bases, and 9 bases had no gene match. The receptor was isolated from a human donor in good health (CMV status not recorded). Some clones in this sample may be carry-over from other donors' samples. The V call is TRBV28, the J call TRBJ1-2; 7 nucleotides align to TRBD1. Source material: PBMCs. This chain's CDR3 is CASSLVPGQRGYTF. CDR3 coding DNA: TGTGCCAGCAGTTTGGTACCGGGACAGCGAGGCTACACCTTC.